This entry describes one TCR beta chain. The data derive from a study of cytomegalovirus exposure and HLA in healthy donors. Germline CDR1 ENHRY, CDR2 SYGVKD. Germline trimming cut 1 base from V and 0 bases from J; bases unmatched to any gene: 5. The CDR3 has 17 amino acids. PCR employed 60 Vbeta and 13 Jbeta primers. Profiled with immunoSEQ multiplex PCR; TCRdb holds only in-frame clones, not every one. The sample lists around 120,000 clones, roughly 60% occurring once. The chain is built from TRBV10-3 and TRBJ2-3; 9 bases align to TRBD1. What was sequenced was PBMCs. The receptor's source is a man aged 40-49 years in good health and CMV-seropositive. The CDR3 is CAISELGQGVSTDTQYF. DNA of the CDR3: TGTGCCATCAGTGAGTTGGGACAGGGCGTGAGCACAGATACGCAGTATTTT.